One sample yielded the 16 T cell receptor beta chains listed below, sequenced in a study of T cell responses to AZD1222 COVID-19 vaccine. The protocol was immunoSEQ multiplex PCR, while the TCRdb copy is restricted to in-frame clones and leaves out a portion. The sample lists some 120,000 clones, 80% to 90% occurring once. Specimen: peripheral blood, collected on day 0 of MenACWY control vaccination. These TCRs come from an adult in good health.

J is TRBJ1-4 and V is TRBV2; 10 bases agree with TRBD1. The ends lost 4 bases at V and 0 bases at J; junction bases unmatched: 2. The germline V gene has CDR1 SNHLY and CDR2 FYNNEI. The CDR3 runs 16 residues. CDR3 sequence reads: CASSVDRGSTNEKLFF. CDR3 DNA sequence: TGTGCCAGCAGTGTGGACAGGGGGTCAACTAATGAAAAACTGTTTTTT.

The chain carries TRBV7-9 and TRBJ1-1; 10 bases align to TRBD1. The CDR3 is 14 residues long. The V segment lost 5 bases and the J segment 7 bases; nucleotides outside the gene matches: 7. The germline CDR1 and CDR2 sequences are SEHNR and FQNEAQ (reference sequence). CDR3 bases: TGTGCCAGCAGCCCTCGACAGGGGGCTAGTGAAGCTTTCTTT. Translated: CASSPRQGASEAFF. The complete variable domain, with remaining parts taken from reference TRBV7-9 and TRBJ1-1, reads DTGVSQNPRHKITKRGQNVTFRCDPISEHNRLYWYRQTLGQGPEFLTYFQNEAQLEKSRLLSDRFSAERPKGSFSTLEIQRTEQGDSAMYLCASSPRQGASEAFFGQGTRLTVV.

The chain links TRBV19 to TRBJ2-7; D is perhaps TRBD2 (5 bases). The CDR3 length is 16 residues. V lost 3 bases, J lost 0 bases, and 15 bases lay in between. CDR1 and CDR2 from the germline V gene are LNHDA and SQIVND (reference sequence). CDR3 region: CASSIGGFESSYEQYF. CDR3 DNA: TGTGCCAGTAGTATCGGAGGTTTCGAGTCCTCCTACGAGCAGTACTTC.

The chain recombines TRBV6-5 with TRBJ1-5; 7 positions agree with TRBD1. From germline, CDR1 is MNHEY and CDR2 SVGAGI. This CDR3 has 15 amino acids. Unmatched junction bases numbered 10, after V lost 7 bases and J lost 4 bases. CDR3 sequence reads: CASNTGVFPNQPQHF. Here the CDR3 DNA reads TGTGCCAGCAATACAGGGGTCTTTCCAAATCAGCCCCAGCATTTT.

V and J are TRBV6-5 and TRBJ1-1; no reliable D call. The CDR3 loop spans 11 amino acids. CDR1 is MNHEY, CDR2 SVGAGI, per germline. V lost 8 bases, J lost 1 base, and 5 bases lay in between. This CDR3 is CASWRNTEAFF. The CDR3 DNA reads as TGTGCCAGCTGGCGGAACACTGAAGCTTTCTTT.

The chain joins TRBV6-5 to TRBJ1-6; a weak D match, TRBD1 (6 bases). V lost 0 bases and J 14 bases, leaving 17 bases between the germline ends. The CDR3 sequence is 15 residues long. Germline V gene lookup returns CDR1 MNHEY and CDR2 SVGAGI. CDR3 nucleotides: TGTGCCAGCAGTTACTCCGCCTGGGACAATCGGGCCCTCCACTTT. Its translation: CASSYSAWDNRALHF.

V usage is TRBV27 and J usage is TRBJ2-5; perhaps D is TRBD1 or TRBD2 (5 bases each). The CDR3 has 15 amino acids. V lost 1 base and J 3 bases, leaving 12 bases between the germline ends. Per germline, CDR1 MNHEY and CDR2 SMNVEV (reference sequence). DNA for the CDR3: TGTGCCAGCAGTTTATTAGGGACGGGGAAAGAGACCCAGTACTTC. Protein sequence: CASSLLGTGKETQYF.

The chain couples TRBV5-4 to TRBJ2-3; D might be TRBD1 (5 bases). This CDR3 comprises 14 residues. Deletions cut 0 bases from V and 2 bases from J, with 7 bases between. Germline CDR1 reads SGHNT; CDR2 reads YYREEE (reference sequence). This chain's CDR3 is CASSLDRSTDTQYF. The CDR3 region has the DNA TGTGCCAGCAGCTTGGACAGGTCCACAGATACGCAGTATTTT.

The chain couples TRBV5-1 to TRBJ1-1, with D maybe TRBD1 (6 bases). Germline values: CDR1 SGHRS, CDR2 YFSETQ. The ends were cut back, 3 bases at V and 10 bases at J, with 19 bases in the middle. This CDR3 has 14 amino acids. The CDR3 DNA reads TGCGCCAGCAGCTCCCAAAGCCTACAGGGCTCAGCTTTCTTT. It yields the protein CASSSQSLQGSAFF.

The chain joins TRBV28 to TRBJ1-1; 9 bases match TRBD1. CDR1 and CDR2 (germline): MDHEN, SYDVKM. V lost 4 bases to trimming and J lost 5 bases; unmatched junction nucleotides: 8. The CDR3 is 15 amino acids. The CDR3 is CASSSPQGARTEAFF. CDR3 nucleotide sequence: TGTGCCAGCAGTTCCCCACAGGGGGCGAGGACTGAAGCTTTCTTT.

The chain couples TRBV27 to TRBJ2-5; either TRBD1 or TRBD2 may supply D (5 bases each). Germline loops: CDR1 MNHEY, CDR2 SMNVEV (reference sequence). The CDR3 spans 16 residues. The V end was cut by 5 bases, the J end by 9 bases, with 25 bases between. DNA for the CDR3: TGTGCCAGCAGTCTCGGGGCTGTTGCGGGCCGCGAGGCCCAGTACTTC. Its translation: CASSLGAVAGREAQYF.

The V call is TRBV25-1, the J call TRBJ2-3; the D is unclear. CDR1 is MGHDK and CDR2 is SYGVNS in the germline V gene. V was pared by 4 bases and J by 4 bases, with 3 bases between. The CDR3 has 11 amino acids. Here the CDR3 reads CASSVADTQYF. The CDR3 DNA reads as TGTGCCAGCAGTGTCGCAGATACGCAGTATTTT.

This clone was recorded only once. The chain joins TRBV16 to TRBJ1-4; maybe TRBD1 (5 bases). The V end lost 4 bases, the J end lost 3 bases, and 12 bases lay between the germline ends. This CDR3 has 15 amino acids. The germline gives CDR1 KGHSY, CDR2 FQNENV. CDR3 sequence reads: CASSRQGGPNEKLFF. The CDR3 nucleotides are TGTGCCAGCAGCCGTCAGGGAGGACCTAATGAAAAACTGTTTTTT.

The V call is TRBV12-3 or TRBV12-4, the J call TRBJ2-7; 8 bases map to TRBD1. CDR3 size: 13 residues. With 6 bases clipped from V and 1 base from J, the junction kept 2 bases outside the gene matches. The CDR3 loop is CASRTGASYEQYF. As DNA, the CDR3 is TGTGCCAGCAGGACAGGGGCATCCTACGAGCAGTACTTC.

The gene calls are TRBV3-1 (or the pseudogene TRBV3-2) and TRBJ2-5; 7 bases line up with TRBD2. The J segment lost 4 bases and the V segment lost 8 bases, leaving 13 bases of the junction unmatched. Germline V CDR1 and CDR2: LGHDT, YNNKEL (reference sequence). CDR3 length: 15 amino acids. In DNA, the CDR3 is TGTGCCAGCGTTTCGAGTGCGGGGGTAACAGAGACCCAGTACTTC. Protein: CASVSSAGVTETQYF.

The chain is built from TRBV3-1 (or the pseudogene TRBV3-2) and TRBJ2-3, with D perhaps matching TRBD1 or TRBD2 (6 bases each). The CDR3 is 17 amino acids. Germline CDR1 LGHDT, CDR2 YNNKEL (reference sequence). V dropped 0 bases and J dropped 6 bases, with 19 bases sitting between them. This CDR3 reads CASSQEGTGAIGDTQYF. In nucleotides, the CDR3 is TGTGCCAGCAGCCAAGAGGGCACGGGGGCAATCGGGGATACGCAGTATTTT.